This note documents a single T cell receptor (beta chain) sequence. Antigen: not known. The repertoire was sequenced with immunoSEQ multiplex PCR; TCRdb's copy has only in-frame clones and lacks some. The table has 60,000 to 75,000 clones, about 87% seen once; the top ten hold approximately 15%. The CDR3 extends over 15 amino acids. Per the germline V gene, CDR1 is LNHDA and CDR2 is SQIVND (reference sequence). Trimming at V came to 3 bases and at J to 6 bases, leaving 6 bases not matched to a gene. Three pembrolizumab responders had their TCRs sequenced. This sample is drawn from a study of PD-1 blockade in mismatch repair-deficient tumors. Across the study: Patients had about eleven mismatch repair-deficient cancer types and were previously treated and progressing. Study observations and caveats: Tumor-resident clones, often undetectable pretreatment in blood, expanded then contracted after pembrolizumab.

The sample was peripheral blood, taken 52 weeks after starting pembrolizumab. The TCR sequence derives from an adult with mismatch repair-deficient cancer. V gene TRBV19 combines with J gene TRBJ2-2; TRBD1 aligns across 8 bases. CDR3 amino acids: CASSIRRGHSGELFF. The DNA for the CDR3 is TGTGCCAGTAGTATTCGCAGGGGGCATTCCGGGGAGCTGTTTTTT.